This record concerns one T cell receptor beta chain sequence. The V gene's germline CDR1 is SGHNT and CDR2 YENEEA. Trimming stripped 1 base from V and 0 bases from J, with 7 bases between. CDR3 size: 15 residues. This sample is part of a study of identical twins. TCRdb independently ran MiXCR on the 5' RACE reads; one entry per CDR3 protein. The sample consists of approximately 250,000 distinct CDR3 sequences, under 8.5% of them appearing once. A further study also used this sample, focusing on T cells expressing NK-cell markers. This second study notes: No clear determination of HCMV specificity was made for expanded NKG2C+ T cell clones.

The source is a woman under 30 in good health. The chain uses TRBV11-3 and TRBJ2-1; D may match TRBD1 or TRBD2 (5 bases each). Sequenced material: CD8+ T cells sorted from blood. Here the CDR3 DNA reads TGTGCCAGCAGCTTAGGAGGGGTCTCCTACAATGAGCAGTTCTTC. Amino acids: CASSLGGVSYNEQFF.